The entry below describes one T cell receptor (beta chain). The antigen remains unidentified. Only in-frame clones appear in the TCRdb table, and some are missing; sequencing was by immunoSEQ multiplex PCR. The top ten clones hold around 0.6% of a sample with under 1,100,000 clones, more than 75% of them seen once. These data belong to a study of shared clonotypes between healthy human individuals. Study outcomes and limitations: Relative to their counterparts shared across all four donors, non-shared clonotypes exhibited diminished generation probabilities. Collection of samples was limited to blood; tissue repertoires likely differ.

The germline CDR1 and CDR2 sequences are LGHNA and YNFKEQ. The length of the CDR3 is 15 residues. The V end lost 0 bases, the J end lost 7 bases, and 12 bases lay between the germline ends. The chain links TRBV4-2 to TRBJ1-4, with a possible D match to TRBD1 (6 bases). The origin of this receptor is a man between 18 and 35 years old in good health. Some clones in this sample may be carry-over from other donors' samples. The sequenced sample consisted of memory CD4+ T cells from PBMCs. Subset defined: CD45RA-negative fraction. CDR3 region: CASSQERGRSEKLFF. For the CDR3, the DNA is TGTGCCAGCAGCCAAGAACGGGGGCGCTCTGAAAAACTGTTTTTT.